This TCR beta chain was retrieved from a study of shared clonotypes between healthy human individuals. Only in-frame clones appear in the TCRdb table, and some are missing; sequencing was by immunoSEQ multiplex PCR. Here the sample spans 1 million to 1.3 million clones, approximately 80% being singletons. Donors had no recently reported acute infections or vaccinations and were HIV-negative. The specimen was memory CD4+ T cells from PBMCs. The subset here: CD45RA-negative fraction. The clonotype was recovered from a man younger than 35 in good health. Some clones in this sample may be carry-over from other donors' samples.

For the CDR3, the DNA is TGTGCCAGCAGCTTGTCCCTAGCGGTCACAGATACGCAGTATTTT. Translated, it gives CASSLSLAVTDTQYF. This rearrangement joins TRBV5-6 to TRBJ2-3; 7 positions match TRBD2. J was trimmed by 2 bases and V by 1 base; bases with no gene match: 4. There are 15 residues in the CDR3. Germline loops: CDR1 SGHDT, CDR2 YYEEEE.